These 18 T cell receptor beta chains were sequenced from one sample in a study of shared clonotypes between healthy human individuals. Only in-frame clones appear in the TCRdb table, and some are missing; sequencing was by immunoSEQ multiplex PCR. The sample shows around 2,000,000 clones, 85% to 95% of them seen only once. The sample was naive CD4+ T cells sorted from blood. Subset in this sample: CD45RA+ positively selected. The receptor source for this set is a man aged 18 to 30 in good health.

This chain connects TRBV5-6 to TRBJ2-6; 9 nucleotides match TRBD1. V lost 4 bases, J lost 0 bases, and 8 bases stayed unmatched. This CDR3 contains 18 residues. Germline-derived CDR1 and CDR2 are SGHDT and YYEEEE. CDR3: CASSLPGTGSSGANVLTF. CDR3 DNA: TGTGCCAGCAGCCTACCCGGGACAGGGAGCTCTGGGGCCAACGTCCTGACTTTC.

This chain joins TRBV7-9 and TRBJ1-6, with TRBD1 identical over 8 bases. The V and J ends lost 1 base and 7 bases, in that order; junction bases with no gene match: 9. The CDR3 consists of 17 residues. Germline V gene data show CDR1 as SEHNR and CDR2 as FQNEAQ (reference sequence). DNA for the CDR3: TGTGCCAGCAGCTTAGTGGCCGCAGGGGGCAAAAATTCACCCCTCCACTTT. Its protein is CASSLVAAGGKNSPLHF. Using reference TRBV7-9 and TRBJ1-6 for the parts outside the CDR3, the full variable domain is DTGVSQNPRHKITKRGQNVTFRCDPISEHNRLYWYRQTLGQGPEFLTYFQNEAQLEKSRLLSDRFSAERPKGSFSTLEIQRTEQGDSAMYLCASSLVAAGGKNSPLHFGNGTRLTVT.

The gene calls are TRBV7-2 and TRBJ2-3; 9 nucleotides line up with TRBD1. Germline CDR1 is SGHTA and CDR2 is FQGNSA. Trimming removed 5 bases from V and 9 bases from J; junction bases left unmatched: 9. The CDR3 length is 14 residues. As DNA, the CDR3 is TGTGCCAGCAGCCCGAGAGTAACAGGGGGCACGCAGTATTTT. It codes for CASSPRVTGGTQYF.

This chain uses TRBV15 with TRBJ2-3; 7 bases are a match to TRBD1. The V and J ends lost 1 base and 2 bases, in that order; junction bases with no gene match: 9. Germline assignment: CDR1 LNHNV and CDR2 YYDKDF (reference sequence). CDR3 length: 17 residues. The CDR3 is CATSRGRTGKPTDTQYF. CDR3 nucleotide sequence: TGTGCCACCAGCAGAGGTCGGACAGGCAAACCCACAGATACGCAGTATTTT.

This chain joins TRBV30 and TRBJ1-2; no reliable D call. This CDR3 is built from 13 residues. Trimming cost V 0 bases and J 4 bases, with 9 bases left between them. Looked up from germline, CDR1 is GTSNPN and CDR2 is SVGIG (reference sequence). CDR3 in amino acids: CAWSVGEIYGYTF. In DNA, the CDR3 is TGTGCCTGGAGTGTTGGGGAAATCTATGGCTACACCTTC.

The chain recombines TRBV5-6 with TRBJ2-7; D tentatively reads TRBD1 or TRBD2 (6 bases each). With 0 bases removed from V and 1 base from J, the gap between germline ends came to 17 bases. Germline loops: CDR1 SGHDT, CDR2 YYEEEE. CDR3 size: 17 residues. CDR3 nucleotides: TGTGCCAGCAGCTTGGACGGAGGGGGGCCCCTATCCTACGAGCAGTACTTC. This translates into CASSLDGGGPLSYEQYF.

This CDR3 is CASIIRDSFNSPLHF. DNA of the CDR3: TGTGCCAGCATCATCCGGGACAGTTTTAATTCACCCCTCCACTTT. This sequence joins TRBV2 and TRBJ1-6; the match to TRBD1 covers 7 bases. The germline V gene encodes CDR1 SNHLY and CDR2 FYNNEI. The ends lost 7 bases at V and 6 bases at J; junction bases unmatched: 9. The CDR3 loop spans 15 amino acids.

This sequence joins TRBV6-6 and TRBJ2-5; 11 positions agree with TRBD2. Germline values: CDR1 MNHNY, CDR2 SVGAGI (reference sequence). The CDR3 length is 15 residues. With V trimmed by 6 bases and J by 5 bases, 8 bases remained unmatched. CDR3: CASSPSSGRRETQYF. The CDR3 nucleotides read TGTGCCAGCAGCCCCTCTAGCGGGAGGCGGGAGACCCAGTACTTC.

A remark on this clone: Other DNA sequences of this sample code for an identical CDR3. The chain couples TRBV28 to TRBJ1-4; tentatively, D is TRBD1 (6 bases). The CDR3 loop spans 15 amino acids. The germline V and J ends were trimmed by 2 bases and 5 bases, with 12 bases remaining between them. Germline CDR1 reads MDHEN; CDR2 reads SYDVKM. The CDR3 protein is CASSLEGVGNEKLFF. The CDR3 coding sequence is TGTGCCAGCAGTTTAGAGGGGGTAGGGAATGAAAAACTGTTTTTT.

This chain uses TRBV29-1 with TRBJ2-3; D gene unclear. The germline V and J ends were trimmed by 6 bases and 2 bases, with 9 bases remaining between them. Germline loops: CDR1 SQVTM, CDR2 ANQGSEA. This CDR3 is 12 amino acids long. CDR3 protein: CSVGQVTDTQYF. The CDR3 DNA sequence: TGCAGCGTGGGCCAGGTCACAGATACGCAGTATTTT.

V is TRBV5-1 and J is TRBJ2-7; possible D gene TRBD2, 6 bases. The V and J ends lost 0 bases and 3 bases respectively, with 10 bases between them. The CDR3 runs 14 residues. Germline CDR1 reads SGHRS; CDR2 reads YFSETQ. CDR3 sequence reads: CASSLVGGDYEQYF. The CDR3 DNA is TGCGCCAGCAGCTTGGTGGGGGGAGACTACGAGCAGTACTTC.

This chain links TRBV5-1 with TRBJ2-7, with D perhaps matching TRBD1 (8 bases). This CDR3 comprises 16 residues. The germline V and J ends were trimmed by 0 bases and 2 bases, with 15 bases remaining between them. The V gene's germline CDR1 is SGHRS and CDR2 YFSETQ. The DNA of the CDR3 is TGCGCCAGCAGCTTGGGAGGACAGGGAGGGCCCTACGAGCAGTACTTC. Its translation is CASSLGGQGGPYEQYF.

This chain links TRBV15 with TRBJ2-7; no firm D call. This CDR3 contains 11 residues. Germline loops: CDR1 LNHNV, CDR2 YYDKDF (reference sequence). The V and J ends lost 8 bases and 3 bases respectively, with 8 bases between them. CDR3 amino acids: CATGLGYEQYF. For the CDR3, the DNA is TGTGCCACCGGGTTGGGCTACGAGCAGTACTTC.

In the case of this clone: The sample has other DNA sequences that encode this CDR3 too. The chain uses TRBV7-9 and TRBJ2-5; 8 bases map to TRBD2. V lost 6 bases and J lost 5; bases outside the gene matches: 5. CDR1 is SEHNR, CDR2 FQNEAQ, per germline (reference sequence). The CDR3 runs 13 residues. DNA for the CDR3: TGTGCCAGCAGTCTAGCGGGTATCGAGACCCAGTACTTC. This codes for CASSLAGIETQYF.

Comments on this clone: At the DNA level, this CDR3 is encoded by other sequences in the same sample as well. The J gene is TRBJ2-7, the V gene TRBV27; the D is unclear. Trimming took 2 bases from V and 3 from J, leaving 8 bases between them. Per the germline V gene, CDR1 is MNHEY and CDR2 is SMNVEV (reference sequence). The CDR3 extends over 13 amino acids. The CDR3 reads CASSLERGYEQYF. The CDR3, as DNA: TGTGCCAGCAGTTTAGAACGTGGCTACGAGCAGTACTTC.

The chain links TRBV11-2 to TRBJ1-3; D gene uncertain. This CDR3 has 15 residues. Germline V gene sequence: CDR1 SGHAT, CDR2 FQNNGV. With 7 bases removed from V and 0 bases from J, the gap between germline ends came to 13 bases. CDR3 nucleotide sequence: TGTGCCAGCACTACCCGACGGAACTCTGGAAACACCATATATTTT. Amino acid sequence: CASTTRRNSGNTIYF.

This chain uses TRBV5-1 with TRBJ1-6; a possible D gene is TRBD1 (5 bases). Germline CDR1 reads SGHRS; CDR2 reads YFSETQ. The CDR3 covers 14 residues. The V and J ends lost 4 bases and 6 bases respectively, with 11 bases between them. This CDR3 reads CASSAGGPNSPLHF. The CDR3 DNA sequence: TGCGCCAGCAGCGCCGGGGGTCCTAATTCACCCCTCCACTTT. The whole variable domain, filled in from reference TRBV5-1 and TRBJ1-6, reads KAGVTQTPRYLIKTRGQQVTLSCSPISGHRSVSWYQQTPGQGLQFLFEYFSETQRNKGNFPGRFSGRQFSNSRSEMNVSTLELGDSALYLCASSAGGPNSPLHFGNGTRLTVT.

Details on this clone: One junction end disagrees with the germline gene, perhaps due to a read error. The chain combines TRBV7-7 with TRBJ2-5, with 9 bases identical to TRBD2. The CDR3 has 14 residues. CDR1 SSHAT and CDR2 FNYEAQ come from the germline V gene (reference sequence). Here the CDR3 reads CASSQGTSPETQYF. The CDR3 DNA sequence: TGTGCTAGCAGTCAAGGGACTAGCCCAGAGACCCAGTACTTC.